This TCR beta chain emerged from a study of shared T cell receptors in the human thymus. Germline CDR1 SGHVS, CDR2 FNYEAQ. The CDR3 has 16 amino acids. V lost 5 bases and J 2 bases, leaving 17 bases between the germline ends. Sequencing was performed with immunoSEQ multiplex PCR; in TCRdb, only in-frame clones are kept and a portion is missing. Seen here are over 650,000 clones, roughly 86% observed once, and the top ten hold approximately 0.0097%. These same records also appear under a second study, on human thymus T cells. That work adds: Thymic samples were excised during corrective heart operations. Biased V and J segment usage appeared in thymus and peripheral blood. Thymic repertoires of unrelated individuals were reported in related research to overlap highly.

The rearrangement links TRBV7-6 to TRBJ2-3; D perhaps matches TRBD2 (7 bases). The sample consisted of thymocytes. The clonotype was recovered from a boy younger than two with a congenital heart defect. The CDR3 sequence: CASSRRWGGVTDTQYF. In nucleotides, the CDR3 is TGTGCCAGCAGCCGGCGATGGGGGGGCGTCACAGATACGCAGTATTTT.